This TCR beta chain is drawn from a study of T cell responses to AZD1222 COVID-19 vaccine. Findings and limits, study-wide: It was only six AZD1222 recipients who were seropositive at baseline. Possibly, clonal diversity was underestimated; donors were largely white British and included more females.

To note about this clone: Its antigen remains unidentified.

This table comes from immunoSEQ multiplex PCR, and its TCRdb copy is limited to in-frame clones, with some not included. The table records 90,000 to 150,000 clones, approximately 90% of them present only once. Per the germline V gene, CDR1 is MNHEY and CDR2 is SVGEGT. This CDR3 spans 12 amino acids. Deletions cut 5 bases from V and 8 bases from J, with 12 bases between. Source: peripheral blood, taken on day 0 of AZD1222 vaccination. V gene TRBV6-2 or TRBV6-3 combines with J gene TRBJ1-2; no reliable D call. The receptor comes from an adult in good health. The CDR3 nucleotides are TGTGCCAGCAGTGCGAACTCTCAGGGCTACACCTTC. This codes for CASSANSQGYTF.